A single sample gave rise to the 16 T cell receptor beta chains below, sequenced in a study of blood T cell repertoires in COVID-19. Produced via immunoSEQ multiplex PCR; TCRdb's table is partial and in-frame only. This table has roughly 200,000 clones, 86% appearing once. Sequenced material: PBMCs or T cells enriched from blood (not recorded which). All receptors come from a man between 40 and 49 years old with acute COVID-19.

The chain carries TRBV5-1 and TRBJ2-2, with 7 bases that match TRBD2. The V and J ends lost 4 bases and 3 bases, in that order; junction bases with no gene match: 9. Germline CDR1 and CDR2: SGHRS and YFSETQ. The length of the CDR3 is 16 residues. The CDR3 DNA is TGCGCCAGCAGCCTTATAGCGGGTTTCGACACCGGGGAGCTGTTTTTT. This translates into CASSLIAGFDTGELFF.

V usage is TRBV14 and J usage is TRBJ2-1; 9 bases line up with TRBD2. Germline V gene lookup returns CDR1 SGHDN and CDR2 FVKESK. The length of the CDR3 is 19 residues. The trim removed 2 bases at V and 5 bases at J, leaving 16 bases unmatched. DNA of the CDR3: TGTGCCAGCAGCCAATTTTCCTTTTACCCGGGACTAGCCGACAATGAGCAGTTCTTC. Amino acid sequence: CASSQFSFYPGLADNEQFF.

This sequence joins TRBV11-2 and TRBJ2-7, with D maybe TRBD2 (6 bases). The germline V gene encodes CDR1 SGHAT and CDR2 FQNNGV. Trimming left V 1 base short and J 5 bases short, with 9 bases between. CDR3 length: 13 amino acids. CDR3 region: CASSLGGLNEQYF. CDR3 bases: TGTGCCAGCAGCTTAGGGGGACTCAACGAGCAGTACTTC.

This clone has only a few counts. This rearrangement joins TRBV2 to TRBJ2-2; D perhaps matches TRBD1 (6 bases). V lost 5 bases and J 2 bases, leaving 12 bases between the germline ends. CDR1 is SNHLY, CDR2 FYNNEI, per germline. The CDR3 is made up of 15 amino acids. CDR3 coding DNA: TGTGCCAGCAGTTTACAGGGACCAAACACCGGGGAGCTGTTTTTT. This encodes CASSLQGPNTGELFF. Full variable domain (remainder filled in from reference TRBV2 and TRBJ2-2): EPEVTQTPSHQVTQMGQEVILRCVPISNHLYFYWYRQILGQKVEFLVSFYNNEISEKSEIFDDQFSVERPDGSNFTLKIRSTKLEDSAMYFCASSLQGPNTGELFFGEGSRLTVL.

The chain employs TRBV6-1 and TRBJ1-5; perhaps TRBD1 as D (5 bases). Germline lookup yields CDR1 MNHNS and CDR2 SASEGT. CDR3 length: 16 residues. V was pared by 2 bases and J by 8 bases, with 19 bases between. The CDR3 sequence is CASSERKGEIGKPQHF. DNA of the CDR3: TGTGCCAGCAGTGAAAGAAAAGGGGAAATTGGGAAGCCCCAGCATTTT.

The chain joins TRBV7-2 to TRBJ1-2, with D perhaps TRBD1 (6 bases). The germline V gene has CDR1 SGHTA and CDR2 FQGNSA. The CDR3 spans 14 residues. V lost 3 bases to trimming and J lost 2 bases, with 10 bases between them. Written as DNA, the CDR3 is TGTGCCAGCAGCTTCCGACAGGCGAACTATGGCTACACCTTC. Translating gives CASSFRQANYGYTF.

This clone has only a few counts. V gene TRBV2 combines with J gene TRBJ1-5; D is unresolved. The CDR3 is 13 residues long. Trimming took off 2 bases at V and 7 bases at J, with 9 bases between the two ends. Germline V gene data show CDR1 as SNHLY and CDR2 as FYNNEI. This CDR3 reads CASSEMEPQPQHF. DNA of the CDR3: TGTGCCAGCAGTGAAATGGAGCCCCAGCCCCAGCATTTT.

The chain carries TRBV11-1 and TRBJ2-7; D is undetermined. V was shortened by 3 bases and J by 3 bases, with 6 bases between the two germline ends. The CDR3 has 12 residues. Per germline, CDR1 SGHAT and CDR2 FQDESV (reference sequence). In DNA, the CDR3 is TGTGCCAGCAGCTTGGAGAGCTACGAGCAGTACTTC. Translation gives CASSLESYEQYF.

Note on this clone: At one of its ends the junction is not consistent with the germline gene, which may arise from a read error. The chain uses TRBV7-9 and TRBJ2-2, with 11 bases that match TRBD2. The germline gives CDR1 SEHNR, CDR2 FQNEAQ (reference sequence). The CDR3 runs to 16 residues. The CDR3, as DNA: TGTGCCAGCAGCCTAGCGGGGGGATTGATCACCGGGGAGCTGTTTTTT. Its translation: CASSLAGGLITGELFF. The complete variable domain, with remaining parts taken from reference TRBV7-9 and TRBJ2-2, reads DTGVSQNPRHKITKRGQNVTFRCDPISEHNRLYWYRQTLGQGPEFLTYFQNEAQLEKSRLLSDRFSAERPKGSFSTLEIQRTEQGDSAMYLCASSLAGGLITGELFFGEGSRLTVL.

This clone was picked up one time. This chain uses TRBV5-4 with TRBJ1-2, with 9 positions matching TRBD1. The junction had 7 bases not matched to a gene; V was cut back by 4 bases and J by 3 bases. Per the germline V gene, CDR1 is SGHNT and CDR2 is YYREEE (reference sequence). CDR3 length: 15 amino acids. The CDR3 spells CASSHDRGSYYGYTF. The CDR3 nucleotides read TGTGCCAGCAGCCATGACAGGGGGAGTTACTATGGCTACACCTTC. The whole variable domain, filled in from reference TRBV5-4 and TRBJ1-2, reads ETGVTQSPTHLIKTRGQQVTLRCSSQSGHNTVSWYQQALGQGPQFIFQYYREEENGRGNFPPRFSGLQFPNYSSELNVNALELDDSALYLCASSHDRGSYYGYTFGSGTRLTVV.

In DNA form, the CDR3 reads TGTGCCAGCAGCCCCAGGGGGATGGGGCAGCCCCAGCATTTT. The encoded protein is CASSPRGMGQPQHF. This chain joins TRBV7-2 and TRBJ1-5; 7 bases are shared with TRBD1. Germline values: CDR1 SGHTA, CDR2 FQGNSA. Losses at the gene ends were 5 bases for V and 7 bases for J; bases not matched to a gene: 8. CDR3 length: 14 residues. The whole variable domain, filled in from reference TRBV7-2 and TRBJ1-5, reads GAGVSQSPSNKVTEKGKDVELRCDPISGHTALYWYRQSLGQGLEFLIYFQGNSAPDKSGLPSDRFSAERTGGSVSTLTIQRTQQEDSAVYLCASSPRGMGQPQHFGDGTRLSIL.

The V and J genes are TRBV24-1 and TRBJ1-1; 8 positions match TRBD1. From germline, CDR1 is KGHDR and CDR2 SFDVKD. This CDR3 is built from 15 residues. V was pared by 2 bases and J by 4 bases, with 5 bases of the junction left unmatched. The CDR3 sequence is CATSDYRQGPTEAFF. As DNA, the CDR3 is TGTGCCACCAGTGATTACCGACAGGGGCCCACTGAAGCTTTCTTT.

A few counts support this clone. This sequence joins TRBV9 and TRBJ1-3; D remains ambiguous. This CDR3 has 16 residues. V lost 0 bases, J lost 0 bases, and 10 bases lay in between. From germline, CDR1 is SGDLS and CDR2 YYNGEE. This CDR3 reads CASSVASVISGNTIYF. CDR3 nucleotide sequence: TGTGCCAGCAGCGTAGCTTCGGTGATCTCTGGAAACACCATATATTTT. Supplemented by reference TRBV9 and TRBJ1-3, the full variable domain reads DSGVTQTPKHLITATGQRVTLRCSPRSGDLSVYWYQQSLDQGLQFLIQYYNGEERAKGNILERFSAQQFPDLHSELNLSSLELGDSALYFCASSVASVISGNTIYFGEGSWLTVV.

The rearrangement uses TRBV5-1 and TRBJ2-1; D is perhaps TRBD1 (5 bases). V was trimmed by 4 bases and J by 5 bases, leaving 10 bases between them. The germline V gene encodes CDR1 SGHRS and CDR2 YFSETQ. The CDR3 runs 13 residues. CDR3 in DNA: TGCGCCAGCAGCAGAGACAGTAACAATGAGCAGTTCTTC. Translated: CASSRDSNNEQFF.

The chain couples TRBV2 to TRBJ1-1; D unclear. Trimming cost V 4 bases and J 6 bases, with 6 bases left between them. CDR3 length: 11 residues. The germline V gene encodes CDR1 SNHLY and CDR2 FYNNEI. CDR3 protein: CASSAGSEAFF. As DNA, the CDR3 is TGTGCCAGCAGTGCCGGGTCTGAAGCTTTCTTT.

A single count supports this clone. The rearrangement joins TRBV18 to TRBJ2-1; no reliable D call. V lost 6 bases and J lost 0, with 9 bases in between. The CDR3 length is 14 residues. Germline assignment: CDR1 KGHSH and CDR2 LQKENI. The CDR3 spells CASSATSSYNEQFF. CDR3 nucleotides: TGTGCCAGCTCCGCAACAAGCTCCTACAATGAGCAGTTCTTC.